The TCR beta chain described here comes from a study of blood T cell repertoires in COVID-19. Turning to the study itself: COVID-19 samples collected from the United States, Italy and Spain covered acute and convalescent phases. The analysed material was cDNA or gDNA that came from T cells, B-cell-depleted T cells, or PBMCs.

CDR1 is MNHNS and CDR2 is SASEGT in the germline V gene. Trimming removed 0 bases at V and 0 bases at J, with 11 bases between. The CDR3 is 16 amino acids. In the authors' methods: For nucleated cells, counts were estimated from reference gene primer amplification. TCRdb's table, derived via immunoSEQ multiplex PCR, lists solely in-frame clones and lacks some. V, J and clone size are taken as reported in that table, and D and trimming were inferred from the DNA itself. This sample yields around 91,000 clones, of which 79% are seen a single time; around 18% belongs to the top ten. The specimen sequenced was peripheral blood. The source of this sequence is an elderly woman with active or convalescent COVID-19. The chain employs TRBV6-1 and TRBJ1-2; D is uncertain. DNA of the CDR3: TGTGCCAGCAGTGAAGCGCAGGCAAATACTAACTATGGCTACACCTTC. It translates to CASSEAQANTNYGYTF.